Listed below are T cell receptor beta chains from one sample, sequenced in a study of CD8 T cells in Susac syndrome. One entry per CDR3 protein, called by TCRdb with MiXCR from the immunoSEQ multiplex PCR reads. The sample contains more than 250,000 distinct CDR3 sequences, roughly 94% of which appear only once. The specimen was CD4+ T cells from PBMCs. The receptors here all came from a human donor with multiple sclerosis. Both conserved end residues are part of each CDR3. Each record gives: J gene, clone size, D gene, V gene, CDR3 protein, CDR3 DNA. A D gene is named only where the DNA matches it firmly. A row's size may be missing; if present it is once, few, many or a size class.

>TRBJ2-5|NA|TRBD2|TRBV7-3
CASSSTSYETQYF
TGTGCCAGCAGCTCGACTAGCTACGAGACCCAGTACTTC
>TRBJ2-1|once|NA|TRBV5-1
CASSLDGSGYNEQFF
TGCGCCAGCAGCTTAGATGGTAGCGGCTACAATGAGCAGTTCTTC
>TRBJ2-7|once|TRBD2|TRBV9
CASSVSGAGREQYF
TGTGCCAGCAGCGTTAGCGGGGCAGGGCGTGAGCAGTACTTC
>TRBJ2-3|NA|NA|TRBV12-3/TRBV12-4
CASSPAGSTDTQYF
TGTGCCAGCAGCCCAGCTGGTAGCACAGATACGCAGTATTTT
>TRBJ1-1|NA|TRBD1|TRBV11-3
CASSKDPTGKWIEAFF
TGTGCCAGCAGCAAAGATCCGACAGGGAAGTGGATTGAAGCTTTCTTT
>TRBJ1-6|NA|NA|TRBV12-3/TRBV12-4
CASKRDQTKTSPLHF
TGTGCCAGCAAAAGGGACCAGACGAAGACGTCACCCCTCCACTTT
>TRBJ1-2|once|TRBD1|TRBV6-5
CASSGQETNYGYTF
TGTGCCAGCAGCGGACAGGAGACTAACTATGGCTACACCTTC
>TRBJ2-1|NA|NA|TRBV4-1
CASSQGDGVSYNEQFF
TGCGCCAGCAGCCAAGGGGACGGCGTCTCCTACAATGAGCAGTTCTTC
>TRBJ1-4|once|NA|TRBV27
CASSLSNAIATNEKLFF
TGTGCCAGCAGTTTATCTAACGCCATAGCAACTAATGAAAAACTGTTTTTT
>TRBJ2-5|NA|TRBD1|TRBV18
CASSSGTGSTQYF
TGTGCCAGCTCAAGCGGGACAGGGTCCACCCAGTACTTC
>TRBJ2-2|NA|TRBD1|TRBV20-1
CSAGTATGELFF
TGCAGTGCCGGGACAGCCACCGGGGAGCTGTTTTTT
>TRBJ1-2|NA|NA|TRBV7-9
CASSSFGIEHGYTF
TGTGCCAGCAGCTCCTTTGGTATAGAACATGGCTACACCTTC
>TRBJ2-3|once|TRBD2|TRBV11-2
CASSFRGGGAEVDTQYF
TGTGCCAGCAGCTTCCGTGGCGGGGGGGCCGAGGTGGATACGCAGTATTTT
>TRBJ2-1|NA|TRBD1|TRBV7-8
CASSSRAVGDRAYNEQFF
TGTGCCAGCAGCTCTCGCGCCGTGGGGGACAGGGCATACAATGAGCAGTTCTTC
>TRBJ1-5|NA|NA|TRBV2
CASGPWTEGNQPQHF
TGTGCCAGCGGCCCTTGGACGGAAGGGAATCAGCCCCAGCATTTT
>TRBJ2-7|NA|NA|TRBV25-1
CASSTLAPSYEQYF
TGTGCCAGCAGTACATTGGCCCCCTCCTACGAGCAGTACTTC
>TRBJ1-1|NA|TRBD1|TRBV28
CASRPGQGEPLNTEAFF
TGTGCCAGCAGACCCGGACAGGGTGAACCTCTGAACACTGAAGCTTTCTTT
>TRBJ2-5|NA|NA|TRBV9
CASSVGQSETQYF
TGTGCCAGCAGCGTCGGACAGTCGGAAACCCAGTACTTC
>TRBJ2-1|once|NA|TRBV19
CASSGAGADNEQFF
TGTGCCAGTAGTGGGGCGGGGGCCGACAATGAGCAGTTCTTC
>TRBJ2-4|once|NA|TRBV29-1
CSVGRTEGNIQYF
TGCAGCGTTGGGAGGACAGAGGGTAACATTCAGTACTTC
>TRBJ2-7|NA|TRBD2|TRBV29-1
CSVEKGKGLAGGEQYF
TGCAGCGTAGAAAAGGGAAAAGGACTAGCGGGGGGGGAGCAGTACTTC
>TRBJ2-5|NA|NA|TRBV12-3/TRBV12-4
CASSFQGPQETQYF
TGTGCCAGCAGTTTCCAGGGGCCACAAGAGACCCAGTACTTC
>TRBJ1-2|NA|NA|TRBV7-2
CASSLDYRTSGYTF
TGTGCCAGCAGCTTAGATTATAGAACTTCGGGCTACACCTTC
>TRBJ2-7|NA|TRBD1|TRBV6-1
CASSGQGTVLYEQYF
TGTGCCAGCAGTGGACAGGGGACAGTACTCTACGAGCAGTACTTC
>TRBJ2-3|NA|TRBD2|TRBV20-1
CAGVSTDTQYF
TGTGCGGGAGTAAGCACAGATACGCAGTATTTT
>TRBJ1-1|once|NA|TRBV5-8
CASSLQGTLNTEAFF
TGTGCCAGCAGCTTGCAGGGGACACTGAACACTGAAGCTTTCTTT
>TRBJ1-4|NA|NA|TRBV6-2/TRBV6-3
CASSLESGQKLFF
TGTGCCAGCAGTTTGGAGTCAGGTCAAAAACTGTTTTTT
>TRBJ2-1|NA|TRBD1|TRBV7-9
CASIRQGPPFEQFF
TGTGCCAGCATCCGACAGGGGCCCCCTTTTGAGCAGTTCTTC